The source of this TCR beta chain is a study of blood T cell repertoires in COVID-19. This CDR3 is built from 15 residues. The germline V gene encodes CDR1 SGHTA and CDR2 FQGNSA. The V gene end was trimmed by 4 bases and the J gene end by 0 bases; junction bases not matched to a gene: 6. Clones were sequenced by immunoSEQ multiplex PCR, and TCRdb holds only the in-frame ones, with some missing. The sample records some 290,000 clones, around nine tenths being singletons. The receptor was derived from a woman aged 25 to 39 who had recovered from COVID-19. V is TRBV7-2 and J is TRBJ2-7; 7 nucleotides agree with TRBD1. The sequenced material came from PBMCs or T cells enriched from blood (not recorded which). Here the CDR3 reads CASSSPGTASYEQYF. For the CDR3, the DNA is TGTGCCAGCAGCTCCCCCGGGACAGCCTCCTACGAGCAGTACTTC.